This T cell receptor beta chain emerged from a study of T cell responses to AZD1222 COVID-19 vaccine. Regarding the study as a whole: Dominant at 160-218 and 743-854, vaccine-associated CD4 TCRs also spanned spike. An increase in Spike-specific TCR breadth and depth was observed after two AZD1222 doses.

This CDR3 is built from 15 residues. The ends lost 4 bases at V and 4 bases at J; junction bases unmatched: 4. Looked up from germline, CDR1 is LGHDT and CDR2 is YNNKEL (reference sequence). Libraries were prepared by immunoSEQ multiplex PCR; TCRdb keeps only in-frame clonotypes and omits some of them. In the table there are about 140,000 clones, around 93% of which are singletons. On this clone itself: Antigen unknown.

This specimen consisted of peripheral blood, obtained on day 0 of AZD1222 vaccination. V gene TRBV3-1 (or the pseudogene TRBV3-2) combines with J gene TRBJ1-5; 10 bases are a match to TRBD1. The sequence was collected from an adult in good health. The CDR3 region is CASSRGQGGNQPQHF. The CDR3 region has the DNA TGTGCCAGCAGCCGAGGACAGGGGGGTAATCAGCCCCAGCATTTT.